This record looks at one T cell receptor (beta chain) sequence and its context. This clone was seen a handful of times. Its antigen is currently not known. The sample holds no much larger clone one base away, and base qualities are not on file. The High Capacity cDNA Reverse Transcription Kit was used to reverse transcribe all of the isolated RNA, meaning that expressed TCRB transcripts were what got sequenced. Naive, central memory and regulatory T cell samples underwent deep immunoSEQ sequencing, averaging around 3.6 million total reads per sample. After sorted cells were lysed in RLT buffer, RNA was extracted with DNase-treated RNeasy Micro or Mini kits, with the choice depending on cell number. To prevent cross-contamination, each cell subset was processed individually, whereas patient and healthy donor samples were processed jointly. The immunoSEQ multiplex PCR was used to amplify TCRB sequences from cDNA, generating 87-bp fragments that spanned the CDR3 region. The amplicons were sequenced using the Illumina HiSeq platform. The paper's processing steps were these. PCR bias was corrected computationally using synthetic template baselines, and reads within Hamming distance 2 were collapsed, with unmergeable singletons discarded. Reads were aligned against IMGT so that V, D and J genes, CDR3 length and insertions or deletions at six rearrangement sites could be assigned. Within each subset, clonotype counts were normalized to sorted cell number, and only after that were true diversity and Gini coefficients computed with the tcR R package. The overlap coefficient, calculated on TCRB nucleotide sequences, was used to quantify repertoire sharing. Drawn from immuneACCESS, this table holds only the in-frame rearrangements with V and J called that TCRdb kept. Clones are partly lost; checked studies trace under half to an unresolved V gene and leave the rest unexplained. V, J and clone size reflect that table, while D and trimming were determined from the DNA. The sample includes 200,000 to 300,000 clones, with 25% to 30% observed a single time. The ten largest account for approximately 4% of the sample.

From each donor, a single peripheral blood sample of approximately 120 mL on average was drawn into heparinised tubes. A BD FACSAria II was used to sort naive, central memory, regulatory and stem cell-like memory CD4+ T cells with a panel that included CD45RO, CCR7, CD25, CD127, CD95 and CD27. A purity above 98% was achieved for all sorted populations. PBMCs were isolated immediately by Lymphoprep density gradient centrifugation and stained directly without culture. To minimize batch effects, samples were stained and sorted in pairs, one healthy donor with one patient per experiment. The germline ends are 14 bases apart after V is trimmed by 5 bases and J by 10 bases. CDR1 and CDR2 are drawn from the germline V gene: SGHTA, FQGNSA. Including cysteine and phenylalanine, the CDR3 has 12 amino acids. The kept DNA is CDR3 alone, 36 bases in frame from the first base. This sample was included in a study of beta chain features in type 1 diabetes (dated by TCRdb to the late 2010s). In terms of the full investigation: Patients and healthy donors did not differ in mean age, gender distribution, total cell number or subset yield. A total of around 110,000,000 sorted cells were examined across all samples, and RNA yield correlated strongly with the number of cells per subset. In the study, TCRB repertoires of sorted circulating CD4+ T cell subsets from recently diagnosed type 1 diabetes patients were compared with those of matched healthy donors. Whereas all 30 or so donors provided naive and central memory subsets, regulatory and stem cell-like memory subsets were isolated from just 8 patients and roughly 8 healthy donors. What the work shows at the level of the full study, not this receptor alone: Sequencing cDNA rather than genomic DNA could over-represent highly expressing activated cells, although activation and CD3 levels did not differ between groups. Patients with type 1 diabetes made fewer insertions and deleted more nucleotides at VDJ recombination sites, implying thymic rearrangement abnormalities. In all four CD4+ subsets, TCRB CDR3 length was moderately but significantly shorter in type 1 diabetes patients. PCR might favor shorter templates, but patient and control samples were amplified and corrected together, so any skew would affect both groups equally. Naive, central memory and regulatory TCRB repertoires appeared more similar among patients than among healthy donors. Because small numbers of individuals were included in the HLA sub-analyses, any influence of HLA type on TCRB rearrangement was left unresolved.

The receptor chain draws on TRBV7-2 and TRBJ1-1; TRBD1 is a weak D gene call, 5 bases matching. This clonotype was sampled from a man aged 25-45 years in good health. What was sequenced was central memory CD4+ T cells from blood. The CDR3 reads CASSPRGMRAFF. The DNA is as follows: TGTGCCAGCAGCCCAAGGGGAATGCGAGCTTTCTTT.